One and the same sample provided the 4 T cell receptor beta chains below, sequenced in a study of blood T cell repertoires in COVID-19 (TCRdb year 2020). Libraries were prepared through the immunoSEQ multiplex PCR assay. TCRdb took this table from immuneACCESS and kept in-frame rearrangements with V and J called. Such tables lack part of the clones; where checked against another copy, unresolved V genes explain under half of the gap, and the rest is unexplained. This sample is represented by 540,000 or so clones; 85% to 90% of them were singletons. The leading ten clones occupy roughly 7.4% of the sample. Material: peripheral blood. The receptor set was obtained from a woman aged 45 to 65 with COVID-19, enrolled during active disease.

The chain joins TRBV6-5 to TRBJ2-3; 7 bases match TRBD2. The germline CDR1 and CDR2 sequences are MNHEY and SVGAGI. The CDR3 consists of 13 residues. V lost 5 bases and J lost 5; bases outside the gene matches: 4. CDR3 region: CASSRDYQDTQYF. The CDR3 nucleotides are TGTGCCAGCAGTCGGGACTATCAAGATACGCAGTATTTT.

Note on this clone: This sample includes further DNA sequences coding for the same CDR3. The chain employs TRBV6-5 and TRBJ1-2; D uncertain. Germline assignment: CDR1 MNHEY and CDR2 SVGAGI. With 5 bases removed from V and 1 base from J, the gap between germline ends came to 8 bases. This CDR3 has 13 residues. The CDR3 spells CASSLGLNYGYTF. The CDR3 DNA reads as TGTGCCAGCAGTCTCGGTCTTAACTATGGCTACACCTTC.

The rearrangement links TRBV14 to TRBJ2-1; D might be TRBD2 (6 bases). Trimming stripped 0 bases from V and 0 bases from J, with 6 bases between. The CDR3 loop spans 15 amino acids. The V gene's germline CDR1 is SGHDN and CDR2 FVKESK. Here the CDR3 DNA reads TGTGCCAGCAGCCAAGAGACTAGCTCCTACAATGAGCAGTTCTTC. Amino acids: CASSQETSSYNEQFF.

The chain carries TRBV28 and TRBJ1-2, with D possibly TRBD1 on 5 matching bases. Germline CDR1 reads MDHEN; CDR2 reads SYDVKM. Trimming shortened V by 2 bases and J by 8 bases, and 18 bases separated the two germline ends. The CDR3 contains 15 residues. The CDR3, as DNA: TGTGCCAGCAGTTTAATTCGGGGGAGCTTAGGCGGCTACACCTTC. This gives the protein CASSLIRGSLGGYTF.